The rows below give T cell receptor beta chains drawn from one sample of a study of blood T cell repertoires in COVID-19. Sequencing was performed with immunoSEQ multiplex PCR; in TCRdb, only in-frame clones are kept and a portion is missing. Altogether some 320,000 clones are present, 85% being singletons, with the ten largest covering approximately 7.9%. Sample: peripheral blood. The receptors originated from a human donor in a cohort sampled during active COVID-19. CDR3s leave out the opening cysteine and the closing phenylalanine or tryptophan.

j_call,v_call,cdr3_aa
TRBJ1-1,TRBV5-1,ASSKTGGENTEAF
TRBJ1-2,TRBV19,ASAWTGEANYGYT
TRBJ2-1,TRBV14,ASSQGRGSSYNEQF
TRBJ1-1,TRBV6-5,ASSFEDTYTEAF
TRBJ1-4,TRBV2,ASSYRGFNEKLF
TRBJ1-2,TRBV18,ASSSTKEGYT
TRBJ2-3,TRBV2,ASRIAASTDTQY
TRBJ2-7,TRBV7-6,ASSLGGQGYYEQY
TRBJ1-3,TRBV30,AWSDAGAGNTIY
TRBJ2-2,TRBV7-6,ASSLIGGAPGELF
TRBJ1-1,TRBV27,ASSLSRGVDRMNTEAF
TRBJ1-2,TRBV5-1,ASSLARTGSFGYGYT
TRBJ1-4,TRBV18,ASSISRLDEKLF
TRBJ2-7,TRBV6-5,ASSLQGLTYEQY
TRBJ1-1,TRBV7-3,ASSLTQREPAF
TRBJ1-3,TRBV7-9,ASSLGTGNRNTIY
TRBJ2-1,TRBV5-1,ASSLIAGGNNEQF
TRBJ1-1,TRBV2,ASSTTGGTEAF
TRBJ2-7,TRBV5-1,ASSKGGDWAYEQY
TRBJ1-1,TRBV7-9,ASSLTGGRTEAF
TRBJ2-1,TRBV7-3,ASSQGTGSGNEQF
TRBJ2-7,TRBV5-1,ASSSGQGAYEQY
TRBJ1-5,TRBV6-1,ASRLTESGNQPQH
TRBJ1-1,TRBV7-9,ASREEGEFTEAF
TRBJ1-2,TRBV5-1,ASSPLEAYGYT
TRBJ2-7,TRBV2,ASWGGGYEQY
TRBJ2-2,TRBV7-8,ASSPHGTGELF
TRBJ2-2,TRBV7-3,ASSATGAIGNTGELF
TRBJ1-2,TRBV6-5,ASSTTGRDYGYT
TRBJ1-3,TRBV27,ASSDTRTASGNTIY
TRBJ1-6,TRBV7-3,ASSAYRDNSPLH
TRBJ2-7,TRBV5-8,ASSKGFGYEQY